This TCR beta chain derives from a study of shared clonotypes between healthy human individuals. Overall study context: Researchers assigned three CD4 naive, three CD4 memory, two CD8 naive and one CD8 memory plate to each donor. Study-level findings and limits: Only blood samples were collected, and tissue repertoires likely differ. Four donors held about 5% of naive CD4 clonotypes in common.

Positive CCR7 selection of CD45RO-negative cells yielded the naive CD8 cells, and terminally differentiated effector memory CD45RA+ cells were excluded. Measured with immunoSEQ multiplex PCR; TCRdb has only the in-frame clones, and not every one. The table shows approximately 2,000,000 clones, with about 93% occurring only once. Comment on this clone: The antigen remains undetermined.

The specimen was naive CD8+ T cells from PBMCs. The TCR sequence derives from a man aged 18 to 29 in good health. Some clones in this sample may be carry-over from other donors' samples.

CDR3 amino acids: CSVVFRTTPADTQYF. The CDR3 nucleotides read TGCAGCGTTGTTTTTCGGACTACCCCCGCCGATACGCAGTATTTT. The chain recombines TRBV29-1 with TRBJ2-3; the D gene is possibly TRBD2 (6 bases). V was cut by 4 bases and J by 6 bases, with 20 bases left in between. CDR1 is SQVTM, CDR2 ANQGSEA, per germline. This CDR3 is 15 amino acids long.